The sequence of this T cell receptor beta chain was determined in a study of PD-1 blockade in classical Hodgkin lymphoma. Study-wide points: Complete responders had baseline diversity similar to newly diagnosed patients. Newly diagnosed patients had baseline TCR diversity that was reportedly lower than that of healthy donors. The study found that TCR diversity rose significantly by C4D1 in CD4+ but not CD8+ cells.

This CDR3 spans 18 amino acids. Trimming left V 6 bases short and J 5 bases short, with 26 bases between. Germline lookup yields CDR1 MDHEN and CDR2 SYDVKM. About this clone: Its matching antigen is unknown.

Patients all relapsed after autologous stem cell transplantation, and there was variation in brentuximab vedotin exposure. Progressive disease, partial response or complete response was each patient's best response. Sequencing was performed with immunoSEQ multiplex PCR; in TCRdb, only in-frame clones are kept and a portion is missing. The sample contains 89,000 or so clones, 80% to 95% of which appear only once. This sequence was found in a human donor with classical Hodgkin lymphoma. The sequences come from peripheral blood mononuclear cells (PBMCs), collected before the second cycle of nivolumab. The J gene is TRBJ1-3, the V gene TRBV28, with TRBD1 as a possible D gene (5 bases). The CDR3 protein is CASRVLGAAQIDRNTIYF. In DNA, the CDR3 is TGTGCCAGCAGAGTTCTCGGGGCGGCCCAGATTGATCGAAACACCATATATTTT.